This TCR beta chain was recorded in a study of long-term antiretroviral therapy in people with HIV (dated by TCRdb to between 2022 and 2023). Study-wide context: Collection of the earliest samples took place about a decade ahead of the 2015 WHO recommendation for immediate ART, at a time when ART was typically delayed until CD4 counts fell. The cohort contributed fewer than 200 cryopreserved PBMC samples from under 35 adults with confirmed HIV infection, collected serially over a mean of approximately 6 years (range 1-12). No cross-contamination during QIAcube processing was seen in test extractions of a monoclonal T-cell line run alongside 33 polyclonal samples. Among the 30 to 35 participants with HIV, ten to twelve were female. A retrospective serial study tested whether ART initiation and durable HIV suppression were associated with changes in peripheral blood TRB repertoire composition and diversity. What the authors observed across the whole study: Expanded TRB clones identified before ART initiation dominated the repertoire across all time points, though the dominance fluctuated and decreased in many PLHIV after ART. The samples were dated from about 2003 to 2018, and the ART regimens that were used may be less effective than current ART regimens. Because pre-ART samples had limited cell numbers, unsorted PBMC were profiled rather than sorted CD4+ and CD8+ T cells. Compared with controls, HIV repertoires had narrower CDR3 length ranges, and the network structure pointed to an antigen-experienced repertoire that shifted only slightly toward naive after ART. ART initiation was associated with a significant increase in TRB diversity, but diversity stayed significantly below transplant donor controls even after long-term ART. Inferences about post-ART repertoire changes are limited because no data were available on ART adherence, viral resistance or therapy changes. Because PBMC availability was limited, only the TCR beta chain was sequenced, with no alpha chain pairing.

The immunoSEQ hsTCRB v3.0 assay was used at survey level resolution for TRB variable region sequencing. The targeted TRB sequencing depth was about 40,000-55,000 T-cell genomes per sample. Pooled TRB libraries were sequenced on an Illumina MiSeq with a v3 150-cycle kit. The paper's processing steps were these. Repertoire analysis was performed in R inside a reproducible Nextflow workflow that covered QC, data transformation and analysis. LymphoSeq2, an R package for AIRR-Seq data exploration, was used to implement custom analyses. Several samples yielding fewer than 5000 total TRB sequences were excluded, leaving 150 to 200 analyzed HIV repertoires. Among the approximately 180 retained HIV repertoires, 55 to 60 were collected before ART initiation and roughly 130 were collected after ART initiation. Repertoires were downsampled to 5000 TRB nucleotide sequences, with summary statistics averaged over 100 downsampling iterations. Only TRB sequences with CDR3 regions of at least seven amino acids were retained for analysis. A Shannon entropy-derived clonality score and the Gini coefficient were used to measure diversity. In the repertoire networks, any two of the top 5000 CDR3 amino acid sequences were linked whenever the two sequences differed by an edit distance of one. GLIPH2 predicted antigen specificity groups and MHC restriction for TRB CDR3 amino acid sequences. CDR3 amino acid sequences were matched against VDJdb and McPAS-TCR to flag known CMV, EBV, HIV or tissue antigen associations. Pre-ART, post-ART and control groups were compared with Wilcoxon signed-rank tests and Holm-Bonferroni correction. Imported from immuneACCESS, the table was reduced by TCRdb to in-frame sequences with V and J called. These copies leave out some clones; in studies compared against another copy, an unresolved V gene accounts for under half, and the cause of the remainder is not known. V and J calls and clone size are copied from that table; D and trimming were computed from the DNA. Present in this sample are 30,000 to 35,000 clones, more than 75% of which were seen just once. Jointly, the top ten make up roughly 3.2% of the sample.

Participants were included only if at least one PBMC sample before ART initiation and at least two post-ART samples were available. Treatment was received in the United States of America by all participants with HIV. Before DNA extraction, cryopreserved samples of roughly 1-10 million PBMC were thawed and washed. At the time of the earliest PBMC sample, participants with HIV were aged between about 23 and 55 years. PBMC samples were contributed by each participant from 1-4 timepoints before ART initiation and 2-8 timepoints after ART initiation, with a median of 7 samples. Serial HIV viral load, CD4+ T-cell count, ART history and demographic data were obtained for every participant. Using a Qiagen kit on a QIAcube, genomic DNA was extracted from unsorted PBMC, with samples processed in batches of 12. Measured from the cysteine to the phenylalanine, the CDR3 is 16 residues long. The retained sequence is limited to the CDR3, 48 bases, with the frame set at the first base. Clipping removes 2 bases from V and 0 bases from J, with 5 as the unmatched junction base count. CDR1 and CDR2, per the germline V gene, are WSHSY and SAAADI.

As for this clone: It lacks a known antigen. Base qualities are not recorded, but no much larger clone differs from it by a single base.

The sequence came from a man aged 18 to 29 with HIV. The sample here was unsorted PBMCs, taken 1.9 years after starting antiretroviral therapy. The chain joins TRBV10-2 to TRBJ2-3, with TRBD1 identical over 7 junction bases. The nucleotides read TGCGCCAGCAGTGAGATAGACAGGGATAGCACAGATACGCAGTATTTT. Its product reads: CASSEIDRDSTDTQYF.